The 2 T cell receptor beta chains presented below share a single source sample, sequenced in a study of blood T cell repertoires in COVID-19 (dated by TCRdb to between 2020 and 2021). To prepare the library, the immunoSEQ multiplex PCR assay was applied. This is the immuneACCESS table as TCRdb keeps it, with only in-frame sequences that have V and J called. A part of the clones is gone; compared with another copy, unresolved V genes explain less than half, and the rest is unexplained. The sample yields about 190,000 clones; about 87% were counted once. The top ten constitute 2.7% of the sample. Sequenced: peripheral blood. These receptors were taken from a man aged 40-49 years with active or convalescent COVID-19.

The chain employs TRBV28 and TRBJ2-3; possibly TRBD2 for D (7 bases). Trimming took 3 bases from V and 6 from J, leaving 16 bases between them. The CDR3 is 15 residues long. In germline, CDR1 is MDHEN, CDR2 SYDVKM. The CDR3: CASSLDAGAPDTQYF. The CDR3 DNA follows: TGTGCCAGCAGTTTGGATGCGGGGGCGCCGGATACGCAGTATTTT.

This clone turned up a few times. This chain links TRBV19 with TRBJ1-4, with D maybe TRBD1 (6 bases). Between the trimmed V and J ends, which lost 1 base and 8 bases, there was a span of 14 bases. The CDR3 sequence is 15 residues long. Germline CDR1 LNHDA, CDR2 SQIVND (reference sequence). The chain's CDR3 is CASSIGVPGVEKLFF. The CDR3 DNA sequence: TGTGCCAGTAGTATAGGGGTGCCAGGGGTCGAAAAACTGTTTTTT.